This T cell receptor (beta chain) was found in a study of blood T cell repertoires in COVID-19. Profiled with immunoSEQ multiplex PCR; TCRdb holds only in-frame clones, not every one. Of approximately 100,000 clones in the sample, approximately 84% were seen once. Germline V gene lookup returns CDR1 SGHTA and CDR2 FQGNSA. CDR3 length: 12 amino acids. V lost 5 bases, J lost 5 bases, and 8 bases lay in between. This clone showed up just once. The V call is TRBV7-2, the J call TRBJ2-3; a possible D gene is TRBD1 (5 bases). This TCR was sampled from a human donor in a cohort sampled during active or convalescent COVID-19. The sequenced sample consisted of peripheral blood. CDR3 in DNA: TGTGCCAGCAGCCAAGGGGTAGATACGCAGTATTTT. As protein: CASSQGVDTQYF.